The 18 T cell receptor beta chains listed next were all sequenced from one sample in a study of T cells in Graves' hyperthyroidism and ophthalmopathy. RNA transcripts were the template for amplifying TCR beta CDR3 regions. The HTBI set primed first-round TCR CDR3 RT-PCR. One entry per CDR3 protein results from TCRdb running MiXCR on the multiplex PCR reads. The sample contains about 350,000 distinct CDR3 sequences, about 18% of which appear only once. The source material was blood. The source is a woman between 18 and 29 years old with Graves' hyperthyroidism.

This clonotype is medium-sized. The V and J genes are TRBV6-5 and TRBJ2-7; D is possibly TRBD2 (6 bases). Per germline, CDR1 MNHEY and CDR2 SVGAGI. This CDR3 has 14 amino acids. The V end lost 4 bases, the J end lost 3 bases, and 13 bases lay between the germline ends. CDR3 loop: CASSSVAEVYEQYF. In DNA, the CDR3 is TGTGCCAGCAGTTCCGTAGCGGAGGTCTACGAGCAGTACTTC.

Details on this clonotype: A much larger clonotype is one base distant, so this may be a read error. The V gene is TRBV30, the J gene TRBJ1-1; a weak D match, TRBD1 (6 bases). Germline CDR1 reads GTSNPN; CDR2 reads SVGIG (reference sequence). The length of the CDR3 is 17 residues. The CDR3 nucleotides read TGTGTCAGAACCCAGGGGATAGGAAGTCTGGTGAACACTGAAGCTTTCTTT. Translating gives CVRTQGIGSLVNTEAFF.

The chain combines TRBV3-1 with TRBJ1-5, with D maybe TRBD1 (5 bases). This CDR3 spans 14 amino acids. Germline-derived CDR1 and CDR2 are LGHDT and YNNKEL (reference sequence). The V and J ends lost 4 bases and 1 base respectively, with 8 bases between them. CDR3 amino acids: CASSPRESNQPQHF. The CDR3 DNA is TGTGCCAGCAGCCCCAGGGAGAGCAATCAGCCCCAGCATTTT.

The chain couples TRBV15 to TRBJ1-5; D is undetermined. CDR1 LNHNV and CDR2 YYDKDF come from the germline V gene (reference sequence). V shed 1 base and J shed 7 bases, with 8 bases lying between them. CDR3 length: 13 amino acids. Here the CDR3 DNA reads TGTGCCACCAGCAGAGTTAGGGAACAGCCCCAGCATTTT. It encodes CATSRVREQPQHF.

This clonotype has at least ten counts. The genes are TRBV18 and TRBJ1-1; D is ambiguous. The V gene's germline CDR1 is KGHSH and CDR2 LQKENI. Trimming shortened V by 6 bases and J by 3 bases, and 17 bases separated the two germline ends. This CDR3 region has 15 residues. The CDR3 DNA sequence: TGTGCCAGCTCCCTTTCACCGCTTATGGACACTGAAGCTTTCTTT. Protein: CASSLSPLMDTEAFF.

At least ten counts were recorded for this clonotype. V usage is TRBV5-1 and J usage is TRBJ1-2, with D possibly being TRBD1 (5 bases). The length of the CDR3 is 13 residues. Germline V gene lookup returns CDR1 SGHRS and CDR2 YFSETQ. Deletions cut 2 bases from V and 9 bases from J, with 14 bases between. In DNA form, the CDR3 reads TGCGCCAGCAGCTTTAAATTGGGGGAGAGCTACACCTTC. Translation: CASSFKLGESYTF.

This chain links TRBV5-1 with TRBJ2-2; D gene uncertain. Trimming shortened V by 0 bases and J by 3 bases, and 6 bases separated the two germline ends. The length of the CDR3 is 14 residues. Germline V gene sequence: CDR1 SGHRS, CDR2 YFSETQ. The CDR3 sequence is CASSLGADTGELFF. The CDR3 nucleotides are TGCGCCAGCAGCTTGGGAGCAGACACCGGGGAGCTGTTTTTT.

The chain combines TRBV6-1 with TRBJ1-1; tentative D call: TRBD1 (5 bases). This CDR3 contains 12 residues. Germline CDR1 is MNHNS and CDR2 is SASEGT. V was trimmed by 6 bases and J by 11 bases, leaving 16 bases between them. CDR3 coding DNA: TGTGCCAGCAGCACCCCTTTGGGGGGGGCTTTCTTT. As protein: CASSTPLGGAFF.

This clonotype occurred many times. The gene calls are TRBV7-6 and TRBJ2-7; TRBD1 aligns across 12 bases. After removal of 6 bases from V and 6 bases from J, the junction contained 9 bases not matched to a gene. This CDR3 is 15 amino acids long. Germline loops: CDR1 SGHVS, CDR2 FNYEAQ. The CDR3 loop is CASRTSGDRGREQYF. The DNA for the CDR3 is TGTGCCAGCAGAACTTCCGGGGACAGGGGGCGCGAGCAGTACTTC.

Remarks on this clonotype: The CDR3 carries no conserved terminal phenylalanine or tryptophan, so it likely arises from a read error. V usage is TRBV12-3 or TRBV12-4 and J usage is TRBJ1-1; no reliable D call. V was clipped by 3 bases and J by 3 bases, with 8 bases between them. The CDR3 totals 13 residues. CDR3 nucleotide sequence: TGTGCCAGCAGTTTGGCCAGATACACTGAAGCTTTCGTT. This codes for CASSLARYTEAFV.

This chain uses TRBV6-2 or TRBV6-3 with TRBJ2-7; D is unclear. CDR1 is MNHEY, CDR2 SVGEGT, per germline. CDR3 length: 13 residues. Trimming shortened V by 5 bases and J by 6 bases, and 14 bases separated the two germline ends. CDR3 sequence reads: CASSLPLSLEQYF. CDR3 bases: TGTGCCAGCAGTCTACCCCTTTCGCTCGAGCAGTACTTC.

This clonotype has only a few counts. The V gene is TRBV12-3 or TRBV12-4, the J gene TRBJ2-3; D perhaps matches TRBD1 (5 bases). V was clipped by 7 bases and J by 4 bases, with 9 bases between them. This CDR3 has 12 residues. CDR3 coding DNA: TGTGCCAGCAAAAGGGGTGCAGATACGCAGTATTTT. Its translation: CASKRGADTQYF.

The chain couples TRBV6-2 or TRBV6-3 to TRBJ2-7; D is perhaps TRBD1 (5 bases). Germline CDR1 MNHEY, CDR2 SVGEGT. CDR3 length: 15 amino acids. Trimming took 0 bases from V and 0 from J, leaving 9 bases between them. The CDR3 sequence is CASSYSGQISYEQYF. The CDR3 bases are TGTGCCAGCAGTTACTCGGGGCAGATCTCCTACGAGCAGTACTTC.

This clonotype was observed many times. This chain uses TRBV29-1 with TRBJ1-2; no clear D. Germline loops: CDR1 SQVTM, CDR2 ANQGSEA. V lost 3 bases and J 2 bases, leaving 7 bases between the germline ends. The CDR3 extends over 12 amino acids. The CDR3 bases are TGCAGCGTTGACAGGACCAACTATGGCTACACCTTC. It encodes CSVDRTNYGYTF.

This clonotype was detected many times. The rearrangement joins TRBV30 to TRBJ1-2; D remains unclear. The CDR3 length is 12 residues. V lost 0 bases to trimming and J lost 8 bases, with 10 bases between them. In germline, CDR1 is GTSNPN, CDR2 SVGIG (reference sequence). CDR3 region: CAWSVPSRGYTF. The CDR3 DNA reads TGTGCCTGGAGTGTACCGTCCCGGGGCTACACCTTC.

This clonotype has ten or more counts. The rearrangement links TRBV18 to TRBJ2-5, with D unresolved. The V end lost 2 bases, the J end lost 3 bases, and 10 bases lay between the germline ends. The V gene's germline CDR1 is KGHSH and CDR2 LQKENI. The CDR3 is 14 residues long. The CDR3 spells CASSPYGLKETQYF. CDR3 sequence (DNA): TGTGCCAGCTCACCATATGGGCTGAAAGAGACCCAGTACTTC.

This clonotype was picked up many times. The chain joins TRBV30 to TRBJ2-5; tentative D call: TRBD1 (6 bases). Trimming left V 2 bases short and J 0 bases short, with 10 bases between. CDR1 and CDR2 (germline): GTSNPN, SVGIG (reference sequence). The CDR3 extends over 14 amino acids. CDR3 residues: CAWSPGTYQETQYF. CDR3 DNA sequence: TGTGCCTGGAGTCCAGGGACATACCAAGAGACCCAGTACTTC.

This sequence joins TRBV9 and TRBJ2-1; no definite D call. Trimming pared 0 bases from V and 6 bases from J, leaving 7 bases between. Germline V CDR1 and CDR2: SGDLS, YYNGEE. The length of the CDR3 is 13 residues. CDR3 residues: CASSVDYSNEQFF. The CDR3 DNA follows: TGTGCCAGCAGCGTAGACTACTCCAATGAGCAGTTCTTC.